This T cell receptor beta chain was profiled in a study of T cells in Graves' hyperthyroidism and ophthalmopathy. Template material for amplifying TCR beta CDR3 regions consisted of RNA transcripts. First-round RT-PCR of the TCR CDR3 relied on the HTBI primer set. TCRdb processed the multiplex PCR reads anew with MiXCR; each CDR3 protein has one entry. The sample includes about 360,000 distinct CDR3 sequences, approximately 13% seen only once; the top ten take 9.2%. This clonotype was seen repeatedly, ten times or more. This CDR3 region has 18 residues. Germline V gene sequence: CDR1 MDHEN, CDR2 SYDVKM. The V gene end was trimmed by 6 bases and the J gene end by 3 bases; junction bases not matched to a gene: 12. The hyperthyroidism was newly diagnosed and had lasted under 2 months; the patients were aged 18 to 65. Uncontrolled infection, other autoimmune disease, pregnancy and lactation each barred patients from inclusion. PBMCs were collected from a roughly 9.7 ml volume of fresh peripheral blood.

Source material: blood. The gene calls are TRBV28 and TRBJ1-6; 9 nucleotides line up with TRBD1. This receptor was obtained from a young woman with Graves' hyperthyroidism. The CDR3 coding sequence is TGTGCCAGCAGCCCCCTTGAGAGGACAGGGGTCTATAATTCACCCCTCCACTTT. Translating gives CASSPLERTGVYNSPLHF.